One and the same sample provided the 23 T cell receptor beta chains below, sequenced in a study of T cells in Graves' hyperthyroidism and ophthalmopathy. The source material, RNA transcripts, was used to amplify TCR beta CDR3 regions. In the first-round RT-PCR of the TCR CDR3, the HTBI primer set was used. TCRdb reanalysed the multiplex PCR reads using MiXCR and keeps one entry per CDR3 protein. The data contain around 420,000 distinct CDR3 sequences, roughly an eighth of them singletons. The sequencing input was blood. The receptor set was obtained from a woman aged 18 to 35 with Graves' hyperthyroidism.

This clonotype was seen repeatedly, ten times or more. The chain links TRBV9 to TRBJ2-7; the D gene is possibly TRBD2 (6 bases). This CDR3 comprises 13 residues. Germline CDR1 and CDR2: SGDLS and YYNGEE. The V end was cut by 2 bases, the J end by 3 bases, with 9 bases between. Here the CDR3 reads CASSVGTHYEQYF. The CDR3 DNA reads TGTGCCAGCAGCGTCGGGACTCACTACGAGCAGTACTTC.

This clonotype was seen many times. V usage is TRBV3-1 and J usage is TRBJ1-1; TRBD1 matches at 7 bases. Germline V gene sequence: CDR1 LGHDT, CDR2 YNNKEL (reference sequence). The junction had 6 bases not matched to a gene; V was cut back by 2 bases and J by 3 bases. This CDR3 comprises 15 residues. CDR3 residues: CASSQRPGTDTEAFF. The CDR3 nucleotides read TGTGCCAGCAGCCAACGTCCAGGGACAGACACTGAAGCTTTCTTT.

Ten or more counts support this clonotype. The genes are TRBV28 and TRBJ2-7; possibly TRBD1 for D (6 bases). The germline V and J ends were trimmed by 1 base and 6 bases, with 10 bases remaining between them. The CDR3 consists of 13 residues. Looked up from germline, CDR1 is MDHEN and CDR2 is SYDVKM. The CDR3 DNA is TGTGCCAGCAGTTTATCCACAGGGTTCGAGCAGTACTTC. Protein sequence: CASSLSTGFEQYF.

With regard to this clonotype: This may be a read error: a much more frequent sequence differs by one nucleotide. CDR3 loop: CASSSARGIEPEQYF. CDR3 coding DNA: TGTGCCAGCAGTTCAGCGAGAGGAATCGAGCCCGAGCAGTACTTC. The chain recombines TRBV12-3 or TRBV12-4 with TRBJ2-7, with unresolved D. CDR3 length: 15 amino acids. V was shortened by 4 bases and J by 6 bases, with 19 bases between the two germline ends.

This clonotype was found a few times. The chain is built from TRBV12-3 or TRBV12-4 and TRBJ1-2; 7 bases align to TRBD1. The CDR3 has 14 amino acids. V lost 2 bases and J lost 8; bases outside the gene matches: 8. Here the CDR3 reads CASSLPGQLAGYTF. The CDR3 DNA follows: TGTGCCAGCAGTTTACCGGGACAGTTGGCAGGCTACACCTTC.

This clonotype came up many times. This rearrangement joins TRBV12-3 or TRBV12-4 to TRBJ1-1; D is unclear. The CDR3 extends over 13 amino acids. With 5 bases removed from V and 1 base from J, the gap between germline ends came to 8 bases. CDR3 amino acids: CASSLNRNTEAFF. The CDR3 coding sequence is TGTGCCAGCAGTCTTAACAGGAACACTGAAGCTTTCTTT.

This clonotype showed up just a few times. The chain employs TRBV5-1 and TRBJ2-1; TRBD2 agrees at 9 bases. V trimming: 4 bases; J trimming: 8 bases; junction bases outside the gene matches: 10. The CDR3 loop spans 15 amino acids. Looked up from germline, CDR1 is SGHRS and CDR2 is YFSETQ. The CDR3 loop reads CASSIPSGMGDEQFF. In DNA form, the CDR3 reads TGCGCCAGCAGCATCCCTAGCGGGATGGGGGATGAGCAGTTCTTC.

CDR3: CSARGGGVNYGYTF. The DNA for the CDR3 is TGCAGTGCTAGGGGCGGGGGAGTTAACTATGGCTACACCTTC. The chain links TRBV20-1 to TRBJ1-2; D is perhaps TRBD1 (5 bases). The CDR3 has 14 residues. Germline V gene sequence: CDR1 DFQATT, CDR2 SNEGSKA (reference sequence). Trimming took 3 bases from V and 1 from J, leaving 12 bases between them.

This clonotype was seen many times. The chain combines TRBV4-2 with TRBJ1-1; D ambiguous. Per germline, CDR1 LGHNA and CDR2 YNFKEQ. V shed 0 bases and J shed 0 bases, with 14 bases lying between them. This CDR3 comprises 17 residues. Here the CDR3 reads CASSQDRPEAMNTEAFF. In DNA, the CDR3 is TGTGCCAGCAGCCAAGATCGGCCAGAGGCCATGAACACTGAAGCTTTCTTT.

This clonotype occurred many times. This chain links TRBV7-2 with TRBJ2-3; no firm D call. This CDR3 is built from 16 residues. V shed 1 base and J shed 0 bases, with 11 bases lying between them. Germline V gene lookup returns CDR1 SGHTA and CDR2 FQGNSA. The CDR3 spells CASSLGGSPSTDTQYF. The DNA of the CDR3 is TGTGCCAGCAGCTTAGGAGGTAGCCCTAGCACAGATACGCAGTATTTT. Drawing the rest from reference TRBV7-2 and TRBJ2-3, the complete variable domain is GAGVSQSPSNKVTEKGKDVELRCDPISGHTALYWYRQSLGQGLEFLIYFQGNSAPDKSGLPSDRFSAERTGGSVSTLTIQRTQQEDSAVYLCASSLGGSPSTDTQYFGPGTRLTVL.

This clonotype was detected ten times or more. V is TRBV20-1 and J is TRBJ2-4, with 8 bases identical to TRBD2. Trimming removed 6 bases from V and 1 base from J; junction bases left unmatched: 5. This CDR3 has 14 residues. In germline, CDR1 is DFQATT, CDR2 SNEGSKA (reference sequence). The CDR3 bases are TGCAGTGCCCCCACGGGAGGGGCCAAAAACATTCAGTACTTC. This sequence encodes CSAPTGGAKNIQYF.

This clonotype was detected only a few times. J is TRBJ1-4 and V is TRBV7-3; D gene ambiguous. Trimming left V 4 bases short and J 8 bases short, with 17 bases between. CDR1 is SGHTA, CDR2 FQGTGA, per germline. The CDR3 is 15 amino acids. CDR3 in DNA: TGTGCCAGCAGCTACGTCCCGGTGGGTGACGAAAAACTGTTTTTT. Encoded protein: CASSYVPVGDEKLFF.

This clonotype was counted at least ten times. The V gene is TRBV27, the J gene TRBJ2-7, with 7 bases identical to TRBD2. CDR1 is MNHEY and CDR2 is SMNVEV in the germline V gene (reference sequence). The CDR3 is 14 residues long. V shed 3 bases and J 2 bases; nucleotides not matched to a gene: 4. This CDR3 is CASSLSSGAYEQYF. The CDR3 DNA follows: TGTGCCAGCAGTTTGTCTAGCGGAGCCTACGAGCAGTACTTC.

The chain has TRBV12-3 or TRBV12-4 and TRBJ1-2; no clear D. The CDR3 has 12 amino acids. V lost 6 bases and J lost 4, with 9 bases in between. CDR3 region: CASSTYIYGYTF. The CDR3 DNA sequence: TGTGCCAGCAGCACCTACATCTATGGCTACACCTTC.

This clonotype was counted at least ten times. This rearrangement joins TRBV2 to TRBJ2-5, with 7 bases lining up with TRBD2. The CDR3 extends over 17 amino acids. J lost 7 bases, V lost 2 bases, and 16 bases had no gene match. The germline V gene encodes CDR1 SNHLY and CDR2 FYNNEI. CDR3 nucleotide sequence: TGTGCCAGCAGTGAACAGAATAGCGGGTACCCAAGATCGACCCAGTACTTC. Translation gives CASSEQNSGYPRSTQYF.

J is TRBJ1-2 and V is TRBV4-1, with D unresolved. Germline assignment: CDR1 MGHRA and CDR2 YSYEKL. V lost 2 bases and J 0 bases, leaving 13 bases between the germline ends. This CDR3 is 16 amino acids long. CDR3 amino acids: CASSQLPGDANYGYTF. The DNA of the CDR3 is TGCGCCAGCAGCCAATTGCCCGGGGATGCTAACTATGGCTACACCTTC.

The chain has TRBV12-3 or TRBV12-4 and TRBJ2-5, with D perhaps given as TRBD1 or TRBD2 (6 bases each). The V end lost 3 bases, the J end lost 5 bases, and 16 bases lay between the germline ends. The length of the CDR3 is 15 residues. CDR3 sequence: CASSFDRRAGETQYF. The CDR3 nucleotides read TGTGCCAGCAGTTTTGACAGGAGGGCGGGTGAGACCCAGTACTTC.

This clonotype was picked up many times. The rearrangement joins TRBV28 to TRBJ2-3; 9 bases map to TRBD1. This CDR3 has 15 amino acids. The germline V gene encodes CDR1 MDHEN and CDR2 SYDVKM. The ends lost 2 bases at V and 3 bases at J; junction bases unmatched: 3. CDR3 in amino acids: CASSLAQGATDTQYF. The CDR3 bases are TGTGCCAGCAGTTTAGCACAGGGGGCAACAGATACGCAGTATTTT.

This clonotype has ten or more counts. The chain couples TRBV11-1 to TRBJ1-1; 7 bases fit TRBD1. The CDR3 spans 14 residues. Germline values: CDR1 SGHAT, CDR2 FQDESV (reference sequence). Trimming at V came to 5 bases and at J to 1 base, leaving 4 bases not matched to a gene. This CDR3 is CASSQRQGNTEAFF. The CDR3 nucleotides read TGTGCCAGCAGCCAAAGACAGGGGAACACTGAAGCTTTCTTT. Looking up the rest from reference TRBV11-1 and TRBJ1-1 gives the full variable domain: EAEVAQSPRYKITEKSQAVAFWCDPISGHATLYWYRQILGQGPELLVQFQDESVVDDSQLPKDRFSAERLKGVDSTLKIQPAELGDSAMYLCASSQRQGNTEAFFGQGTRLTVV.

In this sample, this clonotype turned up a few times. The rearrangement links TRBV30 to TRBJ2-3; possibly TRBD1 for D (5 bases). Germline values: CDR1 GTSNPN, CDR2 SVGIG (reference sequence). CDR3 size: 14 residues. The ends were cut back, 3 bases at V and 4 bases at J, with 14 bases in the middle. The CDR3 region has the DNA TGTGCCTGGAGGGCTAGGGGCCCCGCAGATACGCAGTATTTT. This sequence encodes CAWRARGPADTQYF.

Comments on this clonotype: This may be a read error: a much more frequent sequence differs by one nucleotide. The chain carries TRBV2 and TRBJ1-1; D is ambiguous. V was cut by 6 bases and J by 10 bases, with 12 bases left in between. Germline assignment: CDR1 SNHLY and CDR2 FYNNEI. The CDR3 consists of 11 residues. The CDR3 region has the DNA TGTGCCAGCAGGGGAACTCCGGCAGCTTTCTTT. Protein sequence: CASRGTPAAFF.

This clonotype was seen at least ten times. The chain is built from TRBV7-2 and TRBJ2-7; D is perhaps TRBD2 (6 bases). The germline V and J ends were trimmed by 1 base and 3 bases, with 19 bases remaining between them. Germline V gene data show CDR1 as SGHTA and CDR2 as FQGNSA. This CDR3 spans 17 amino acids. The CDR3 bases are TGTGCCAGCAGCTTAGTCCCTAGCTTCGGAGGGGTCTACGAGCAGTACTTC. This translates into CASSLVPSFGGVYEQYF.

The chain links TRBV28 to TRBJ1-4; D gene unclear. This CDR3 is 15 amino acids long. Trimming stripped 7 bases from V and 8 bases from J, with 20 bases between. Germline CDR1 reads MDHEN; CDR2 reads SYDVKM. The CDR3 here is CASTINSGVKEKLFF. CDR3 DNA sequence: TGTGCCAGCACCATAAACAGCGGCGTGAAAGAAAAACTGTTTTTT.